The 15 T cell receptor beta chains in this list originate from one sample, sequenced in a study of radiation and T cells in renal cell carcinoma (dated by TCRdb to 2019 to 2021). Libraries were made using the immunoSEQ multiplex PCR assay. TCRdb provides this immuneACCESS table in a form limited to in-frame rearrangements. Some clones are lacking; in checked studies, under half of them reflect an unresolved V gene, and why the rest are absent is not known. Within this sample are more than 95,000 clones, with 81% of them counted one time only. Around 6.1% of the sample comes from the top ten. The sample's time point, from its label and the paper: blood 2 weeks post-SBRT. Reading the label with the study, this specimen's treatment or condition is: 15 Gy SBRT to primary tumor, nephrectomy 4 weeks later. Sample: blood, taken from a patient whose treatment included radiotherapy and nephrectomy. The receptors shown here come from a man aged 50 to 60 with renal cell carcinoma.

The chain employs TRBV19 and TRBJ1-2; possibly TRBD1 for D (5 bases). Germline CDR1 is LNHDA and CDR2 is SQIVND (reference sequence). The CDR3 is 13 amino acids. Trimming stripped 4 bases from V and 0 bases from J, with 6 bases between. The DNA of the CDR3 is TGTGCCAGTAGTACGACAGCTAACTATGGCTACACCTTC. This gives the protein CASSTTANYGYTF. Variable domain in full (rest from reference TRBV19 and TRBJ1-2): DGGITQSPKYLFRKEGQNVTLSCEQNLNHDAMYWYRQDPGQGLRLIYYSQIVNDFQKGDIAEGYSVSREKKESFPLTVTSAQKNPTAFYLCASSTTANYGYTFGSGTRLTVV.

The chain links TRBV6-1 to TRBJ2-1; 7 bases are a match to TRBD1. From germline, CDR1 is MNHNS and CDR2 SASEGT. V shed 1 base and J 0 bases; nucleotides not matched to a gene: 6. The CDR3 runs to 17 residues. Written as DNA, the CDR3 is TGTGCCAGCAGTGAAGGCCTGACAGGGAGCTCCTACAATGAGCAGTTCTTC. It yields the protein CASSEGLTGSSYNEQFF.

The chain couples TRBV9 to TRBJ1-3; D might be TRBD1 (6 bases). The CDR3 is 18 residues long. V lost 4 bases and J 0 bases, leaving 20 bases between the germline ends. Germline assignment: CDR1 SGDLS and CDR2 YYNGEE. In nucleotides, the CDR3 is TGTGCCAGCAGCCCCCTTCTAGGGGGGTCAAACTCTGGAAACACCATATATTTT. Translation: CASSPLLGGSNSGNTIYF.

V is TRBV30 and J is TRBJ1-3; D might be TRBD1 (6 bases). V was clipped by 4 bases and J by 8 bases, with 15 bases between them. Germline V gene lookup returns CDR1 GTSNPN and CDR2 SVGIG (reference sequence). CDR3 length: 13 residues. CDR3 in amino acids: CAWKGKGVDTIYF. CDR3 DNA: TGTGCCTGGAAGGGGAAGGGGGTTGACACCATATATTTT.

The genes are TRBV27 and TRBJ1-5, with D possibly TRBD1 on 6 matching bases. Looked up from germline, CDR1 is MNHEY and CDR2 is SMNVEV (reference sequence). The CDR3 has 17 amino acids. V lost 5 bases, J lost 1 base, and 18 bases lay in between. The CDR3 coding sequence is TGTGCCAGCAGTGCCTTGAGAGGGACACTGAGCAATCAGCCCCAGCATTTT. Translating gives CASSALRGTLSNQPQHF.

This chain connects TRBV12-5 to TRBJ1-2, with D hard to call. The germline gives CDR1 LGHNT, CDR2 FRNRAP. This CDR3 spans 14 amino acids. The V gene lost 5 bases and the J gene lost 0 bases, with 10 bases spanning the gap. The CDR3, as DNA: TGTGCTAGTGGTGTAGACCTAACTAACTATGGCTACACCTTC. Translated, it gives CASGVDLTNYGYTF.

CDR3 nucleotides: TGTGCCAGCAGCACCTCCGGGACAGTATCCTACGAGCAGTACTTC. Protein sequence: CASSTSGTVSYEQYF. This sequence joins TRBV5-6 and TRBJ2-7; TRBD1 matches 7 bases. There are 15 residues in the CDR3. Trimming at V came to 4 bases and at J to 1 base, leaving 8 bases not matched to a gene. Per the germline V gene, CDR1 is SGHDT and CDR2 is YYEEEE. The entire variable domain, with the rest obtained from reference TRBV5-6 and TRBJ2-7, is as follows: DAGVTQSPTHLIKTRGQQVTLRCSPKSGHDTVSWYQQALGQGPQFIFQYYEEEERQRGNFPDRFSGHQFPNYSSELNVNALLLGDSALYLCASSTSGTVSYEQYFGPGTRLTVT.

This clone appeared a single time. The chain links TRBV4-1 to TRBJ1-5; no firm D call. Germline lookup yields CDR1 MGHRA and CDR2 YSYEKL. V was trimmed by 0 bases and J by 7 bases, leaving 16 bases between them. The CDR3 is 16 residues long. The CDR3 nucleotides are TGCGCCAGCAGCCAAGATGCCCTTGTAGGGAGCCAGCCCCAGCATTTT. Its protein product is CASSQDALVGSQPQHF.

The V gene is TRBV5-1, the J gene TRBJ2-5; D may be TRBD2 (6 bases). This CDR3 is 16 amino acids long. Germline loops: CDR1 SGHRS, CDR2 YFSETQ. Trimming stripped 3 bases from V and 2 bases from J, with 17 bases between. The CDR3 loop is CASSSRTNWSQETQYF. CDR3 sequence (DNA): TGCGCCAGCAGCTCTCGGACTAATTGGTCTCAAGAGACCCAGTACTTC. Full variable domain (remainder filled in from reference TRBV5-1 and TRBJ2-5): KAGVTQTPRYLIKTRGQQVTLSCSPISGHRSVSWYQQTPGQGLQFLFEYFSETQRNKGNFPGRFSGRQFSNSRSEMNVSTLELGDSALYLCASSSRTNWSQETQYFGPGTRLLVL.

The CDR3 loop reads CASSYGGLETQYF. The CDR3 nucleotides read TGTGCCAGCAGTTACGGGGGTTTAGAGACCCAGTACTTC. This chain links TRBV6-5 with TRBJ2-5; the D gene could be TRBD1 or TRBD2 (5 bases each). CDR1 is MNHEY and CDR2 is SVGAGI in the germline V gene. V lost 2 bases and J lost 4, with 8 bases in between. The CDR3 contains 13 residues.

This clone came up once. This chain uses TRBV7-8 with TRBJ2-3; 8 bases are shared with TRBD2. V dropped 2 bases and J dropped 6; count of bases not matched to a gene: 10. The CDR3 loop spans 16 amino acids. Germline V gene data show CDR1 as SGHVS and CDR2 as FQNEAQ. The CDR3 is CASSLQLPTGGDTQYF. The CDR3 DNA reads as TGTGCCAGCAGCTTACAGCTACCCACGGGGGGGGATACGCAGTATTTT.

The chain recombines TRBV6-5 with TRBJ2-3; 8 bases agree with TRBD1. CDR1 MNHEY and CDR2 SVGAGI come from the germline V gene. The CDR3 extends over 14 amino acids. Trimming cost V 6 bases and J 4 bases; bases outside gene matches: 6. The CDR3 DNA reads as TGTGCCAGCAGAGGTCAGGGGGCCGCAGATACGCAGTATTTT. Amino acids: CASRGQGAADTQYF.

This chain connects TRBV11-3 to TRBJ1-4, with 7 bases that match TRBD1. CDR1 is SGHNT and CDR2 is YENEEA in the germline V gene. CDR3 length equals 10 residues. V gave up 10 bases and J gave up 10 bases; unmatched junction bases: 3. The CDR3 DNA reads TGTGCCACCTCAGGGGGAAAACTGTTTTTT. Translating it yields CATSGGKLFF.

This clone was counted a few times. The chain couples TRBV11-3 to TRBJ1-6; possible D gene TRBD1, 5 bases. Germline V gene lookup returns CDR1 SGHNT and CDR2 YENEEA. Trimming left V 5 bases short and J 9 bases short, with 11 bases between. The CDR3 spans 13 residues. Written as DNA, the CDR3 is TGTGCCAGCAGCGCTGGGGGGGGTTCACCCCTCCACTTT. It translates to CASSAGGGSPLHF.

The J gene is TRBJ2-7, the V gene TRBV6-5, with TRBD1 matching 9 bases. V shed 4 bases, J shed 0 bases, and the junction held 4 bases outside the gene matches. CDR3 size: 15 residues. The germline V gene has CDR1 MNHEY and CDR2 SVGAGI. The DNA of the CDR3 is TGTGCCAGCAGTTCCGGGACAGGGAACTCCTACGAGCAGTACTTC. This encodes CASSSGTGNSYEQYF.